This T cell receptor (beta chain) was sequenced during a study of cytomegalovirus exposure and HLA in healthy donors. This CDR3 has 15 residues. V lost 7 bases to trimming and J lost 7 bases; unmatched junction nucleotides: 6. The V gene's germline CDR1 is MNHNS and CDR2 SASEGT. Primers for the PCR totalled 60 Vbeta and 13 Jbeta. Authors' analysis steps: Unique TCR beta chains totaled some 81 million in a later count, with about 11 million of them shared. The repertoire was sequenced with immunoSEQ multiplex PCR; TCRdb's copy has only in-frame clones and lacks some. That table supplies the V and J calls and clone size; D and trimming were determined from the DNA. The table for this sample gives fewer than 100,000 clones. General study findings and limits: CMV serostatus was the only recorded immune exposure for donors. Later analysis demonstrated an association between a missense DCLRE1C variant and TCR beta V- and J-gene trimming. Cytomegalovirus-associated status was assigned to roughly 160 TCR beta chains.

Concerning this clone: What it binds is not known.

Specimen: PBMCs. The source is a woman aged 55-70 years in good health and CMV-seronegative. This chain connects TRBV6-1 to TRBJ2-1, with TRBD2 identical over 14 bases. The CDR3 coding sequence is TGTGCCAGCAAGACCGGGACTAGCGGGAGTAATGAGCAGTTCTTC. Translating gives CASKTGTSGSNEQFF.